This TCR beta chain was sequenced during a study of blood T cell repertoires in COVID-19. Study-level information: The origin of the acute and convalescent COVID-19 samples was the United States, Italy and Spain. PBMCs, B-cell-depleted T cells, or T cells provided the cDNA or gDNA that made up the material.

Trimming left V 0 bases short and J 7 bases short, with 13 bases between. The CDR3 consists of 14 residues. The germline gives CDR1 SGHRS, CDR2 YFSETQ. Original methodology: Scientists estimated how many nucleated cells there were by amplifying reference gene primers. The table came from immunoSEQ multiplex PCR; TCRdb's copy has only in-frame clones and leaves some out. V and J calls and clone size are as listed in that table; D and trimming were resolved from the DNA. The sample lists 190,000 or so clones; about 82% were seen once. Enrollment of patients from Seattle took place during active infection, with longitudinal follow-up.

This sequence joins TRBV5-1 and TRBJ2-5; D is possibly TRBD2 (6 bases). The sequence was obtained from a man in his 60s with COVID-19, enrolled during active disease. The source material was peripheral blood. The DNA for the CDR3 is TGCGCCAGCAGCTTGGAGGCTGGGCGGGGGACCCAGTACTTC. It encodes CASSLEAGRGTQYF.